The present T cell receptor (beta chain) was sequenced within a study of blood T cell repertoires in COVID-19. Study context: The United States, Italy and Spain were the sources of the acute and convalescent COVID-19 samples. The cDNA or gDNA used as material had been derived from T cells, B-cell-depleted T cells, or PBMCs.

Per the authors' pipeline: Quantification of nucleated cells was approximated via reference gene primer amplification. Profiling relied on immunoSEQ multiplex PCR, and the TCRdb table lists in-frame clones only, not all of them. From that table come the V and J calls and clone size; the DNA was used to work out D and trimming. There are fewer than 130,000 clones in the sample; 70% to 90% occur only once, and 2.1% lies in the top ten. There are 18 residues in the CDR3. With 4 bases clipped from V and 0 bases from J, the junction kept 8 bases outside the gene matches. Germline V lookup: CDR1 SGHTA, CDR2 FQGNSA.

The specimen was peripheral blood. The TCR comes from a human donor in a cohort sampled during active COVID-19. The gene calls are TRBV7-2 and TRBJ2-3, with 12 bases lining up with TRBD2. The CDR3: CASSSQLTSGGSTDTQYF. CDR3 nucleotide sequence: TGTGCCAGCAGCTCACAATTGACTAGCGGGGGAAGCACAGATACGCAGTATTTT. Looking up the rest from reference TRBV7-2 and TRBJ2-3 gives the full variable domain: GAGVSQSPSNKVTEKGKDVELRCDPISGHTALYWYRQSLGQGLEFLIYFQGNSAPDKSGLPSDRFSAERTGGSVSTLTIQRTQQEDSAVYLCASSSQLTSGGSTDTQYFGPGTRLTVL.